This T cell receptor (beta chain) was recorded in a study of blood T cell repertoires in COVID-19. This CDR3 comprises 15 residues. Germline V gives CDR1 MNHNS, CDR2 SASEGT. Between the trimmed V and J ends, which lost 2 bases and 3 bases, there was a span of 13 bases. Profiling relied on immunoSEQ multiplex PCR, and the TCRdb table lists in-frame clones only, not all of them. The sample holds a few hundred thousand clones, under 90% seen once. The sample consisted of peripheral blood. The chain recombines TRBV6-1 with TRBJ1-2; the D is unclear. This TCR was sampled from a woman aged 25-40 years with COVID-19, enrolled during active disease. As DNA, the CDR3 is TGTGCCAGCAGTGAATCCTACAGTTATGACTATGGCTACACCTTC. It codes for CASSESYSYDYGYTF.